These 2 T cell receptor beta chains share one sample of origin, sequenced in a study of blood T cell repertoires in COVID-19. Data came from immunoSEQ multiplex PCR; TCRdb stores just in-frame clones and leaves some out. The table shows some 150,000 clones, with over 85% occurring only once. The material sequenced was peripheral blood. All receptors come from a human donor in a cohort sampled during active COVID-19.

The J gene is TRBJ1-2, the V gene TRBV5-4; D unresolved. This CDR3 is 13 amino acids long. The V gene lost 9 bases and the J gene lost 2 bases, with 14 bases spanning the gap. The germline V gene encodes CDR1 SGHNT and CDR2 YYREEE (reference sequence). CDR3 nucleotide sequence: TGTGCCACCTACCCCCGCGGGAACTATGGCTACACCTTC. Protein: CATYPRGNYGYTF.

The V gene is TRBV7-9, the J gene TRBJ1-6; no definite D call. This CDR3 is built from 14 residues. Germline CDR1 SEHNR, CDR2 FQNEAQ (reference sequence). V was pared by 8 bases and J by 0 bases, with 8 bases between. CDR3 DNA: TGTGCCAGCCAAATCAGCTCCTATAATTCACCCCTCCACTTT. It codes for CASQISSYNSPLHF.